The 20 T cell receptor beta chains below all came from one sample that was sequenced in a study of shared clonotypes between healthy human individuals (TCRdb year 2020). CD8 naive samples were obtained by positive selection for CCR7 among CD45RO-negative cells, yielding a CD45RA+CCR7+ population from which TemRA cells were excluded. Receptors were amplified or captured by the immunoSEQ multiplex PCR assay. Entries here come from immuneACCESS through TCRdb and include only in-frame sequences with V and J called. Some clones fail to appear in such tables; in the studies checked, an unresolved V gene covers under half of the shortfall, and the cause of the remainder is unknown. For this sample the table gives about 2.1 million clones, of which around 93% were detected only once. Clones ranked in the top ten supply roughly 1.7% of the sample. Source material: naive CD8+ T cells from PBMCs. The cell subset or site label of this sample denotes: CD45RA+CCR7+. These TCRs come from a man younger than 35 in good health. Some clones in this sample may be carry-over from other donors' samples.

The V call is TRBV10-3, the J call TRBJ1-2; D ambiguous. Germline loops: CDR1 ENHRY, CDR2 SYGVKD. The length of the CDR3 is 15 residues. Trimming left V 0 bases short and J 8 bases short, with 16 bases between. The CDR3 here is CAISESQTGPLGYTF. The CDR3 DNA reads TGTGCCATCAGTGAGTCCCAGACGGGCCCGTTGGGCTACACCTTC.

This clone was seen only once. V usage is TRBV15 and J usage is TRBJ2-1; the D is unclear. The CDR3 sequence is 13 residues long. Per the germline V gene, CDR1 is LNHNV and CDR2 is YYDKDF (reference sequence). Trimming took off 5 bases at V and 0 bases at J, with 5 bases between the two ends. The CDR3 sequence: CATSPSSYNEQFF. In DNA form, the CDR3 reads TGTGCCACCAGCCCTAGCTCCTACAATGAGCAGTTCTTC.

The rearrangement uses TRBV5-1 and TRBJ1-1; TRBD1 agrees at 8 bases. CDR1 and CDR2 from the germline V gene are SGHRS and YFSETQ. This CDR3 spans 18 amino acids. Losses at the gene ends were 1 base for V and 3 bases for J; bases not matched to a gene: 14. The CDR3 coding sequence is TGCGCCAGCAGCTTGTGGCAGGGGGCAGGGGTTGAGGACACTGAAGCTTTCTTT. It translates to CASSLWQGAGVEDTEAFF.

This chain joins TRBV30 and TRBJ1-5; D unresolved. CDR3 length: 14 residues. Germline lookup yields CDR1 GTSNPN and CDR2 SVGIG (reference sequence). Trimming removed 5 bases from V and 6 bases from J, with 17 bases in between. DNA of the CDR3: TGTGCCTGGTCCCACGATAGAAAGGCTCAGCCCCAGCATTTT. Its translation: CAWSHDRKAQPQHF.

The chain joins TRBV6-1 to TRBJ2-7; possibly TRBD2 for D (6 bases). Germline V gene data show CDR1 as MNHNS and CDR2 as SASEGT. The CDR3 consists of 13 residues. Between the trimmed V and J ends, which lost 5 bases and 1 base, there was a span of 9 bases. The DNA for the CDR3 is TGTGCCAGCAGTCCCCGGGGGTCCTACGAGCAGTACTTC. Its translation: CASSPRGSYEQYF.

The V gene is TRBV19, the J gene TRBJ1-1, with 9 bases matching TRBD1. The germline V gene encodes CDR1 LNHDA and CDR2 SQIVND (reference sequence). This CDR3 is 14 amino acids long. The V segment lost 5 bases and the J segment 7 bases; nucleotides outside the gene matches: 8. As DNA, the CDR3 is TGTGCCAGTAGTTTCCTCACAGGGGGCGATGAAGCTTTCTTT. Its protein is CASSFLTGGDEAFF.

This rearrangement joins TRBV7-3 to TRBJ2-7; TRBD1 or TRBD2 may be the D gene (5 bases each). The CDR3 totals 14 residues. Trimming stripped 3 bases from V and 3 bases from J, with 12 bases between. CDR1 is SGHTA, CDR2 FQGTGA, per germline. Here the CDR3 DNA reads TGTGCCAGCAGCTTGGCCGGGGCTGACTACGAGCAGTACTTC. Protein product: CASSLAGADYEQYF.

V gene TRBV27 combines with J gene TRBJ2-4, with 7 bases identical to TRBD1. Trimming took 5 bases from V and 4 from J; bases not matched to a gene: 8. The CDR3 is made up of 15 amino acids. The germline V gene encodes CDR1 MNHEY and CDR2 SMNVEV (reference sequence). The CDR3 is CASSPRGQIKNIQYF. In DNA, the CDR3 is TGTGCCAGCAGTCCCAGGGGACAGATTAAAAACATTCAGTACTTC.

This chain connects TRBV27 to TRBJ2-7, with a possible D match to TRBD2 (6 bases). V shed 5 bases and J shed 4 bases, with 24 bases lying between them. Germline V gene sequence: CDR1 MNHEY, CDR2 SMNVEV (reference sequence). The CDR3 runs 17 residues. As DNA, the CDR3 is TGTGCCAGCAGTCGATATACGCTGGAGGGAAGTGAGTACGAGCAGTACTTC. As protein: CASSRYTLEGSEYEQYF.

V gene TRBV4-2 combines with J gene TRBJ2-7; D tentatively reads TRBD1 or TRBD2 (5 bases each). The CDR3 contains 17 residues. The germline CDR1 and CDR2 sequences are LGHNA and YNFKEQ. With 0 bases removed from V and 5 bases from J, the gap between germline ends came to 20 bases. In DNA form, the CDR3 reads TGTGCCAGCAGCCAAGAACCGGGGCTTGGCGGAGGTGACGAGCAGTACTTC. This gives the protein CASSQEPGLGGGDEQYF.

This clone was counted a single time. The V and J genes are TRBV6-6 and TRBJ1-2; D might be TRBD1 (5 bases). V shed 7 bases and J shed 5 bases, with 14 bases lying between them. There are 13 residues in the CDR3. Per germline, CDR1 MNHNY and CDR2 SVGAGI (reference sequence). The CDR3 loop reads CASTGTELYGYTF. The DNA for the CDR3 is TGTGCCAGCACCGGGACGGAACTTTATGGCTACACCTTC.

This clone was recorded only once. The J gene is TRBJ2-7, the V gene TRBV4-3; TRBD2 agrees at 9 bases. This CDR3 is 16 amino acids long. Per germline, CDR1 LGHNA and CDR2 YSLEER. V lost 1 base to trimming and J lost 2 bases; unmatched junction nucleotides: 6. CDR3 amino acids: CASSQVPREGTYEQYF. The DNA for the CDR3 is TGCGCCAGCAGCCAAGTTCCGCGGGAGGGGACCTACGAGCAGTACTTC.

The gene calls are TRBV15 and TRBJ2-7; no firm D call. The CDR3 has 12 residues. Germline values: CDR1 LNHNV, CDR2 YYDKDF (reference sequence). Trimming removed 3 bases at V and 7 bases at J, with 10 bases between. The CDR3 spells CATSRSMGEQYF. In DNA form, the CDR3 reads TGTGCCACCAGCAGGTCGATGGGGGAGCAGTACTTC.

This chain uses TRBV23-1 with TRBJ2-5; D remains ambiguous. TRBV23-1 is placed among ORFs of uncertain function. The CDR3 is 13 amino acids. Trimming took off 8 bases at V and 2 bases at J, with 12 bases between the two ends. The CDR3 nucleotides are TGCGCCAGCGGTCGTCAACAGCAAGAGACCCAGTACTTC. Protein sequence: CASGRQQQETQYF.

This clone has just one count. The chain has TRBV4-1 and TRBJ2-5; 7 nucleotides line up with TRBD2. V dropped 0 bases and J dropped 1; count of bases not matched to a gene: 5. This CDR3 has 16 amino acids. Germline-derived CDR1 and CDR2 are MGHRA and YSYEKL. CDR3 protein: CASSQDPSGIQETQYF. CDR3 nucleotide sequence: TGCGCCAGCAGCCAAGATCCTAGCGGAATCCAAGAGACCCAGTACTTC.

The chain combines TRBV7-8 with TRBJ1-3; no clear D. V was trimmed by 2 bases and J by 4 bases, leaving 9 bases between them. The CDR3 length is 14 residues. The germline V gene encodes CDR1 SGHVS and CDR2 FQNEAQ. The CDR3 DNA follows: TGTGCCAGCAGCTTATATACCGGCGGAAACACCATATATTTT. As protein: CASSLYTGGNTIYF.

The genes are TRBV4-1 and TRBJ1-1; a weak D match, TRBD1 (5 bases). The CDR3 totals 12 residues. Trimming took 1 base from V and 11 from J, leaving 11 bases between them. Germline V lookup: CDR1 MGHRA, CDR2 YSYEKL. In DNA, the CDR3 is TGCGCCAGCAGCCAAGGGGCGGGGGAGGCTTTCTTT. Translation gives CASSQGAGEAFF.

The chain employs TRBV4-2 and TRBJ1-3; D might be TRBD1 (6 bases). Germline CDR1 is LGHNA and CDR2 is YNFKEQ. CDR3 length equals 16 residues. V was trimmed by 1 base and J by 4 bases, leaving 14 bases between them. In DNA form, the CDR3 reads TGTGCCAGCAGCCAAGTCTCAGGGGCCGCGGGAAACACCATATATTTT. Translated: CASSQVSGAAGNTIYF.

The rearrangement links TRBV9 to TRBJ1-1; perhaps TRBD1 as D (5 bases). The CDR3 totals 13 residues. Germline values: CDR1 SGDLS, CDR2 YYNGEE. Deletions cut 4 bases from V and 4 bases from J, with 11 bases between. Here the CDR3 reads CASSLLGGTEAFF. DNA of the CDR3: TGTGCCAGCAGCCTCCTCGGGGGCACTGAAGCTTTCTTT.

The rearrangement uses TRBV15 and TRBJ2-1, with D possibly being TRBD2 (5 bases). CDR1 and CDR2 (germline): LNHNV, YYDKDF (reference sequence). Trimming removed 8 bases from V and 6 bases from J, with 11 bases in between. The CDR3 sequence is 12 residues long. CDR3 in amino acids: CATLGLRNEQFF. The CDR3, as DNA: TGTGCCACCCTCGGACTCCGCAATGAGCAGTTCTTC.